This T cell receptor beta chain derives from a study of blood T cell repertoires in COVID-19. Study-level information: The study drew acute and convalescent COVID-19 samples from the United States, Italy and Spain.

In the source study's methods: Counts of nucleated cells, estimated from reference gene primer amplification, were obtained. Here immunoSEQ multiplex PCR was the method, and the copy in TCRdb shows in-frame clones only, minus some. D and trimming were read from the DNA, whereas the V and J calls and clone size are those reported in that table. Counted here are 100,000 or so clones, around 83% occurring once; the ten biggest clones make up roughly 14%. Losses at the gene ends were 8 bases for V and 2 bases for J; bases not matched to a gene: 11. The CDR3 runs to 15 residues. Germline lookup yields CDR1 MNHEY and CDR2 SMNVEV (reference sequence).

The rearrangement links TRBV27 to TRBJ2-5; 7 bases map to TRBD1. The sample was peripheral blood. The clonotype originates from an elderly woman with acute or convalescent COVID-19. The CDR3 coding sequence is TGTGCCAGCCACAACCTCCGGGACAGTCAAGAGACCCAGTACTTC. It codes for CASHNLRDSQETQYF.